A selection of T cell receptor beta chains follows, all from one sample in a study of T cells in Graves' hyperthyroidism and ophthalmopathy. One entry per CDR3 protein results from TCRdb running MiXCR on the multiplex PCR reads. The sample shows about 350,000 distinct CDR3 sequences, roughly 13% of them seen only once. Sequencing was performed on blood. The receptors originated from a woman aged 30 to 39 with Graves' hyperthyroidism. CDR3s include the opening cysteine and the closing phenylalanine or tryptophan. The order of the fields is clone size, J gene, D gene, V gene, CDR3 DNA, CDR3 protein. D genes are given only for firm matches. Clone size is stated in some rows and not others, as once, few, many or a class when expanded.

>.|TRBJ2-3|.|TRBV20-1
TGCAGTGCCTACCCCCCCAGGGGTTCGGATACGCAGTATTTT
CSAYPPRGSDTQYF
>many|TRBJ1-1|TRBD1|TRBV29-1
TGCAGCGTTCAGCCCCGACAGGGGGGCACTGAAGCTTTCTTT
CSVQPRQGGTEAFF
>.|TRBJ2-1|TRBD2|TRBV27
TGTGCCAGCAGCACAGGACTAGCTCGTGAGCAGTTCTTC
CASSTGLAREQFF
>.|TRBJ2-5|TRBD1|TRBV6-1
TGTGCCAGCAGACAGGGGGCGGGGGAGACCCAGTACTTC
CASRQGAGETQYF
>many|TRBJ1-2|.|TRBV7-9
TGTGCCAGCAGCACCATGGGAGGCCGGGGCGGCTCGGCCGGCTACACCTTC
CASSTMGGRGGSAGYTF
>many|TRBJ2-5|.|TRBV20-1
TGCAGTTCCCTGGGGGAATTAGCGGTGAGGGAGACCCAGTACTTC
CSSLGELAVRETQYF
>.|TRBJ2-3|.|TRBV18
TGTGCCAGCTCACCTGGGGCCACAGATACGCAGTATTTT
CASSPGATDTQYF
>.|TRBJ2-3|.|TRBV2
TGTGCCAGCAGCCCCTATTCCTCTGGGGATACGCAGTATTTT
CASSPYSSGDTQYF
>.|TRBJ2-7|.|TRBV5-1
TGCGCCAGCAGCTTGGATGGTGGGAGGCACTACGAGCAGTACTTC
CASSLDGGRHYEQYF
>.|TRBJ1-1|TRBD1|TRBV7-9
TGTGCCAGCCTTCCCGGGACAGAGAACACTGAAGCTTTCTTT
CASLPGTENTEAFF